This TCR beta chain comes out of a study of cytomegalovirus exposure and HLA in healthy donors. CDR3 length equals 14 residues. The junction had 8 bases not matched to a gene; V was cut back by 6 bases and J by 7 bases. CDR1 is MDHEN, CDR2 SYDVKM, per germline. The PCR had 60 Vbeta and 13 Jbeta primers. The assay was immunoSEQ multiplex PCR, and TCRdb's table has in-frame clones only and misses some. The sample gives 200,000 or so clones, more than 65% of which show up once; approximately 6% is in the top ten. Findings and limits, study-wide: Overall, about 160 TCR beta chains were annotated as cytomegalovirus-associated. Most TCRs appeared rarely, but some public TCRs recurred in many donors. Upon later analysis, TCR association rates were observed to vary by HLA locus, being highest for DRB1 and lowest for HLA-C.

Of note for this clone: Its cognate antigen is unknown.

The receptor's source is a woman in her 30s in good health and CMV-seropositive. Specimen: PBMCs. The chain joins TRBV28 to TRBJ2-2, with TRBD1 identical over 7 bases. CDR3 residues: CASRQTGAGGELFF. As DNA, the CDR3 is TGTGCCAGCAGGCAAACAGGGGCGGGCGGGGAGCTGTTTTTT.